This TCR beta chain was recovered during a study of naive and memory T cell subsets. Study-level points and caveats: Between naive and memory subsets, TCR abundance power law exponents differed. A few larger clonotypes appeared in naive repertoires, especially CD8, possibly memory cells re-expressing CD45RA. In naive cells, over 90% of TCR sequences were seen only once.

This clonotype has ten or more counts. Its antigen is unidentified. From germline, CDR1 is LGHDT and CDR2 YNNKEL (reference sequence). V shed 1 base and J shed 7 bases, with 8 bases lying between them. CDR3 size: 13 residues. After the first PCR, alpha and beta chain libraries were processed separately. Both TRBC1 and TRBC2 were covered by a beta constant-region primer of two equimolar oligonucleotides. Four rounds of PCR amplified the ligated cDNA using nested alpha and beta constant-region primers plus SP2. The cDNA 3' end received a ligated single-stranded oligonucleotide carrying the SP2 primer and a 12-nucleotide UMI. TCRdb reanalysed the UMI-ligation and nested PCR reads using MiXCR and keeps one entry per CDR3 protein. Of around 140,000 distinct CDR3 sequences listed, about 23% are singletons.

This sequence originates from a human donor in good health. The rearrangement joins TRBV3-1 to TRBJ1-5; D remains ambiguous. The sequenced material came from naive CD4+ T cells from blood. This CDR3 reads CASSQGPNQPQHF. The CDR3 DNA follows: TGTGCCAGCAGCCAAGGGCCCAACCAGCCCCAGCATTTT.